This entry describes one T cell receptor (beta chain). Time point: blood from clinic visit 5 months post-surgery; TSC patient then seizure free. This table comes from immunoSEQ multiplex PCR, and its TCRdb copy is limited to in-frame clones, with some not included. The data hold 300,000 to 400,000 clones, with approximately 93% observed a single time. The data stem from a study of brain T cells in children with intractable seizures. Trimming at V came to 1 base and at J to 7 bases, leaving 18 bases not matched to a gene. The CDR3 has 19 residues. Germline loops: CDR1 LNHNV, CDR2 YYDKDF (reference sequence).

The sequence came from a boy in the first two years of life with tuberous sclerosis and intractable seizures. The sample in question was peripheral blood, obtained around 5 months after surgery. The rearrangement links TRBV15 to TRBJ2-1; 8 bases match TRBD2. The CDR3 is CATSRGPLRLVGRVNEQFF. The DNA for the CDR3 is TGTGCCACCAGCAGAGGGCCCCTACGACTTGTCGGGAGGGTGAATGAGCAGTTCTTC.